This T cell receptor (beta chain) was observed in a study of cytotoxic CD8 clonotypes in ibrutinib-treated CLL. Findings and limits, study-wide: Clonality correlated strongly with circulating CD8+ T cells and exceeded age-matched healthy donors at baseline.

The V and J ends lost 5 bases and 8 bases respectively, with 12 bases between them. This CDR3 has 12 residues. The germline V gene encodes CDR1 MDHEN and CDR2 SYDVKM. Points on this clone: Its antigen is undetermined.

Using immunoSEQ multiplex PCR, the repertoire was profiled, and TCRdb retains in-frame clones only, with some absent. The table records about 140,000 clones, 70% to 80% of them present only once. Specimen: PBMCs, collected after 12 months of ibrutinib treatment. The sequence was collected from a human donor with chronic lymphocytic leukemia. The chain links TRBV28 to TRBJ1-2, with unresolved D. The CDR3 coding sequence is TGTGCCAGCAGTGGTGGGGTGCGGGGCTACACCTTC. Translation gives CASSGGVRGYTF.